Listed below are T cell receptor beta chains from one sample, sequenced in a study of blood T cells in healthy people across ages. TCRdb reprocessed the 5' RACE reads via MiXCR and lists one record per CDR3 protein. The sample records about 1.4 million distinct CDR3 sequences, almost 60% being singletons. The sequencing sample was made of blood. Every receptor here comes from a man between 18 and 35 years old in good health. Both conserved end residues are part of each CDR3.

v_gene: TRBV27
j_gene: TRBJ1-5
CDR3aa: CASSLDISNQPQHF

v_gene: TRBV4-2
j_gene: TRBJ2-7
CDR3aa: CASSRDTGEGNYEQYF

v_gene: TRBV7-9
j_gene: TRBJ2-5
CDR3aa: CASSFLSGQGPATYF

v_gene: TRBV6-5
j_gene: .
CDR3aa: CASSYASGYEQYF

v_gene: TRBV29-1
j_gene: TRBJ2-1
CDR3aa: CSAGVRSYNEQFF

v_gene: TRBV29-1
j_gene: TRBJ1-1
CDR3aa: CSVPPEMNTEAFF

v_gene: TRBV15
j_gene: TRBJ2-7
CDR3aa: CATSRDQTSPGEQYF

v_gene: TRBV7-9
j_gene: TRBJ2-1
CDR3aa: CASRDSGGARDEQFF

v_gene: TRBV7-2
j_gene: TRBJ1-1
CDR3aa: CASSLVPTGNTEAFF

v_gene: TRBV27
j_gene: TRBJ2-2
CDR3aa: CASSPGHVNTGELFF

v_gene: TRBV12-3/TRBV12-4
j_gene: TRBJ2-3
CDR3aa: CASRRPTDTQYF

v_gene: TRBV28
j_gene: TRBJ1-2
CDR3aa: CASRTNRDLHYGYTF

v_gene: TRBV20-1
j_gene: TRBJ2-5
CDR3aa: CSAEKTGPTYERYF

v_gene: TRBV28
j_gene: TRBJ2-7
CDR3aa: CASIQGRGGSYEQYF

v_gene: TRBV5-1
j_gene: TRBJ1-6
CDR3aa: CASSDSRDTNSPLHF

v_gene: TRBV20-1
j_gene: .
CDR3aa: CSAARTQETQYF

v_gene: TRBV20-1
j_gene: TRBJ1-6
CDR3aa: CSARRGQDSPLHF

v_gene: TRBV15
j_gene: TRBJ1-6
CDR3aa: CATAQTGLYNSPLHF

v_gene: TRBV6-5
j_gene: TRBJ2-7
CDR3aa: CASSPSIYVPYEQYF

v_gene: TRBV20-1
j_gene: TRBJ1-4
CDR3aa: CSARTGPTTNEKLFF

v_gene: TRBV4-2
j_gene: TRBJ2-2
CDR3aa: CASSQDRSGELFF

v_gene: TRBV2
j_gene: TRBJ2-3
CDR3aa: CAASHGQGASGDTQYF

v_gene: TRBV20-1
j_gene: TRBJ1-1
CDR3aa: CSARDPGQGAGTEAFF

v_gene: TRBV7-9
j_gene: TRBJ2-7
CDR3aa: CASSLLVASEQYF

v_gene: TRBV20-1
j_gene: TRBJ2-7
CDR3aa: CSADRGRNEQYF

v_gene: TRBV29-1
j_gene: TRBJ2-3
CDR3aa: CSVIPRGREQYF

v_gene: TRBV4-2
j_gene: TRBJ2-1
CDR3aa: CASSQDQSGNNEQFF

v_gene: TRBV12-3/TRBV12-4
j_gene: TRBJ2-7
CDR3aa: CASSYIAGGSNNEQYF

v_gene: TRBV28
j_gene: .
CDR3aa: CASKRGLEQYF

v_gene: TRBV3-1
j_gene: TRBJ1-2
CDR3aa: CASSQADGYTF

v_gene: TRBV12-3/TRBV12-4
j_gene: TRBJ1-2
CDR3aa: CASSFISDGYTF

v_gene: TRBV27
j_gene: TRBJ1-2
CDR3aa: CASRPTIGTGTYGYTF

v_gene: TRBV18
j_gene: TRBJ2-4
CDR3aa: CASSPDPADYEQYF

v_gene: TRBV7-9
j_gene: TRBJ1-1
CDR3aa: CASSRPGPVNTEAFF